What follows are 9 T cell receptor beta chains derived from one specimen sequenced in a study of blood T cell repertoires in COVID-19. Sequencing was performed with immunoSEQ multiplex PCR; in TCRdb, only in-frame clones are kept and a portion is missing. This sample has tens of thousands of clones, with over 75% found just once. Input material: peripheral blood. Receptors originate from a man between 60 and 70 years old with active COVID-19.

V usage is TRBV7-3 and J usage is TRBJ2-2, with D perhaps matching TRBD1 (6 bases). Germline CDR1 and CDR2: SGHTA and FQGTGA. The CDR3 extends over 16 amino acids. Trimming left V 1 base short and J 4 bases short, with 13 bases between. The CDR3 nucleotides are TGTGCCAGCAGCTTAAACCTGGGGGCGGGCACCGGGGAGCTGTTTTTT. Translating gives CASSLNLGAGTGELFF.

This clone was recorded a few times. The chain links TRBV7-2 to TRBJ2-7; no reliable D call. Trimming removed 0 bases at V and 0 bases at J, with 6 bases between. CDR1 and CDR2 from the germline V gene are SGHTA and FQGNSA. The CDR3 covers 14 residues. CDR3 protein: CASSLAARSYEQYF. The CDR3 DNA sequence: TGTGCCAGCAGCTTAGCGGCCCGCTCCTACGAGCAGTACTTC. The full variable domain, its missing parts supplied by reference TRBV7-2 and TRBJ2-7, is GAGVSQSPSNKVTEKGKDVELRCDPISGHTALYWYRQSLGQGLEFLIYFQGNSAPDKSGLPSDRFSAERTGGSVSTLTIQRTQQEDSAVYLCASSLAARSYEQYFGPGTRLTVT.

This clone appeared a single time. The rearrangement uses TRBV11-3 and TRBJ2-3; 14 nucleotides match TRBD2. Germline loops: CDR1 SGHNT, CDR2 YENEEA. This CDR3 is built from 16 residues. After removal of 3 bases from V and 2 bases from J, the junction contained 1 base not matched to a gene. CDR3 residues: CASSLGLAGVTDTQYF. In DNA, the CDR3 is TGTGCCAGCAGCTTGGGACTAGCGGGGGTCACAGATACGCAGTATTTT.

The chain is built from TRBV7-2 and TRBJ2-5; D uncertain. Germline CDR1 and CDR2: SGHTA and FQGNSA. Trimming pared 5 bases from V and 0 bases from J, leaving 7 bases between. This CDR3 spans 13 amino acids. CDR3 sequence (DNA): TGTGCCAGCAGCAACCGGTACCAAGAGACCCAGTACTTC. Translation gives CASSNRYQETQYF.

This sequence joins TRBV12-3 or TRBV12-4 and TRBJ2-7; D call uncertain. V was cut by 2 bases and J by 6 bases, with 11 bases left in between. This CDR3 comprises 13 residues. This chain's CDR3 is CASSLYSESEQYF. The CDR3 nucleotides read TGTGCCAGCAGTTTATACTCCGAGAGCGAGCAGTACTTC.

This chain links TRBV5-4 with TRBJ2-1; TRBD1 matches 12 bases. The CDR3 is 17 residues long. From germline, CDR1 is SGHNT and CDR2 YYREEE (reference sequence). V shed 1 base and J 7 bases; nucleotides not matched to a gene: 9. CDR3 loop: CASSLPPGTGGENEQFF. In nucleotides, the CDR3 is TGTGCCAGCAGCTTGCCCCCCGGGACAGGGGGCGAGAATGAGCAGTTCTTC.

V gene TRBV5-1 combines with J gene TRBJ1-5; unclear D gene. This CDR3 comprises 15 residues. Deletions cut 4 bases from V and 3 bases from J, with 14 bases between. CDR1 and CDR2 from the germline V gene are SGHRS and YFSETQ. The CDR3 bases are TGCGCCAGCAGCCCCTCGGCCGACATCAATCAGCCCCAGCATTTT. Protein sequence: CASSPSADINQPQHF.

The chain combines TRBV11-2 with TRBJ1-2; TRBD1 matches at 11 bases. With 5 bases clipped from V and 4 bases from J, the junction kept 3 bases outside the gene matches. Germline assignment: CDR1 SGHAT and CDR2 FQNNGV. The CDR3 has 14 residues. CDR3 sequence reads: CASSTGQGAYGYTF. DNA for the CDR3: TGTGCCAGCAGCACTGGACAGGGGGCCTATGGCTACACCTTC.

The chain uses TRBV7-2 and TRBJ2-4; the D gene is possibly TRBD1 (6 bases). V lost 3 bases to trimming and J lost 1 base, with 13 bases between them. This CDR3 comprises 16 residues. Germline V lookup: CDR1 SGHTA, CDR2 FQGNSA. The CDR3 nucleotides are TGTGCCAGCAGCTTGCAGGGGACGGGGGCCAAAAACATTCAGTACTTC. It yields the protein CASSLQGTGAKNIQYF.